This TCR beta chain was sequenced in a study of T cells in tuberculosis. Points from the study as a whole: Classification accuracy was approximately 85% (AUROC roughly 0.9) with the GMM-specific repertoire. Active tuberculosis alpha repertoires lay closer to GMM-specific TCRs than controls'.

Each clinical donor contributed on average around 92,000 T cells from unsorted cryopreserved PBMC. TCRdb's copy holds only in-frame clones and misses some; the assay was immunoSEQ multiplex PCR. The data show about 29,000 clones, approximately 95% seen once. As concerns this clone: Its antigen is undetermined.

This CDR3 is built from 13 residues. V was trimmed by 8 bases and J by 6 bases, leaving 17 bases between them. CDR1 is SQVTM, CDR2 ANQGSEA, per germline. Material for sequencing was PBMCs. This TCR was recovered from a donor aged 10 to 29 with latent tuberculosis or without tuberculosis infection. This sequence joins TRBV29-1 and TRBJ2-1; perhaps TRBD2 as D (7 bases). CDR3 residues: CSLSRGAPNEQFF. CDR3 coding DNA: TGCAGCCTCAGCCGGGGGGCCCCCAATGAGCAGTTCTTC.